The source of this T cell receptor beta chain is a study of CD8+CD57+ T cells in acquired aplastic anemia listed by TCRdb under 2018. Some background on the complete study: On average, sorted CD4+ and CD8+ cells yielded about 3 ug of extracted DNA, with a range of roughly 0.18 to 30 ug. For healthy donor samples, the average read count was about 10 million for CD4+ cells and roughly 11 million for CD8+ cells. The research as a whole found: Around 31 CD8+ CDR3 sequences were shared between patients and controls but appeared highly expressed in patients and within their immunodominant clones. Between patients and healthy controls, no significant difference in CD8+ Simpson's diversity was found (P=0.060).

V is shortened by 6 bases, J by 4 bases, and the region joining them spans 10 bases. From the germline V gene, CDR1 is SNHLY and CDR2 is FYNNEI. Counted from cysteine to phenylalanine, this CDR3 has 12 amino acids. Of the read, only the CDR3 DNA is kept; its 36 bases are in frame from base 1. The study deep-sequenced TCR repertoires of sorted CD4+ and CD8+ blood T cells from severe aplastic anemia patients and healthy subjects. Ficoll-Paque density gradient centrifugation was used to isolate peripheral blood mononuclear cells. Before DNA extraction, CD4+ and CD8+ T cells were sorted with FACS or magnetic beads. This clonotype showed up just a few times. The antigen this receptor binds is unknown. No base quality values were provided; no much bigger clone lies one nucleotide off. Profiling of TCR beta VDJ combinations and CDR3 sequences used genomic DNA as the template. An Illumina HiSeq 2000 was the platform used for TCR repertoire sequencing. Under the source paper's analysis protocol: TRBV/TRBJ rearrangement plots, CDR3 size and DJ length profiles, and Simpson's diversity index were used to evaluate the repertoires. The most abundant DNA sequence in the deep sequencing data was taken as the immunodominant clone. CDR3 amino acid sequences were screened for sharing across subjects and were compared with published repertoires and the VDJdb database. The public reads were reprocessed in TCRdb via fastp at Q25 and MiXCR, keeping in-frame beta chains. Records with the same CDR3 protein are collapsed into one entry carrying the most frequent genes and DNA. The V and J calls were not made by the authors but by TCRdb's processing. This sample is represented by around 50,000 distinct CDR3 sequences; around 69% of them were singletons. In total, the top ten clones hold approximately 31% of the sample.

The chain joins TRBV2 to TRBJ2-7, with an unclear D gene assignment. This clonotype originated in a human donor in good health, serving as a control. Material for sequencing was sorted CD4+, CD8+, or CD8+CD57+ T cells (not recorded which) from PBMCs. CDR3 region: CASSTNSYEQYF. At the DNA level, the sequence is TGTGCCAGCAGCACTAACAGTTACGAGCAGTACTTC.